The T cell receptor beta chain under discussion was sequenced for a study of response to subunit inactivated influenza vaccine. Findings and limits, study-wide: The authors put forward the suggestion that each seasonal influenza vaccination may bring in only a limited number of new T cells.

V was trimmed by 5 bases and J by 8 bases, leaving 20 bases between them. CDR3 length equals 15 residues. CDR1 is SGHTA and CDR2 is FQGNSA in the germline V gene. About this clonotype: The antigen is unknown.

TCRdb passed the RT-PCR reads through MiXCR, listing each CDR3 protein once. The profile shows about 520,000 distinct CDR3 sequences, 25% of them singletons. The specimen was CD4+ T cells sorted from PBMCs, collected more than 4 days after vaccination. This clonotype was sampled from a man aged 50-60 years who received an inactivated influenza vaccine. The chain carries TRBV7-2 and TRBJ2-3, with D perhaps given as TRBD1 or TRBD2 (7 bases each). The CDR3 DNA follows: TGTGCCAGCAGCGCAGCGGGACAGACCCGGGGTACGCAGTATTTT. It encodes CASSAAGQTRGTQYF.